This T cell receptor beta chain is drawn from a study of radiotherapy plus CTLA-4 blockade in lung cancer. Study background: Among patients, about 17% showed objective responses, and 25% to 35% had disease control.

Libraries were prepared by immunoSEQ multiplex PCR; TCRdb keeps only in-frame clonotypes and omits some of them. The sample contains fewer than 100,000 clones, about four fifths of which appear only once. In germline, CDR1 is SGHAT, CDR2 FQNNGV. V was cut by 5 bases and J by 5 bases, with 12 bases left in between. This CDR3 is built from 14 residues. Patients with chemo-refractory metastatic non-small-cell lung cancer received focal radiation plus CTLA-4 blockade with ipilimumab. The chain is built from TRBV11-2 and TRBJ2-2; D gene uncertain. Sample: peripheral blood, taken from a patient treated with radiotherapy plus ipilimumab. The clonotype comes from a human donor with non-small cell lung cancer who had stable disease on radiotherapy plus ipilimumab. The CDR3 reads CASSPATRTGELFF. Written as DNA, the CDR3 is TGTGCCAGCAGCCCAGCAACGCGGACCGGGGAGCTGTTTTTT. The full variable domain, completed using reference TRBV11-2 and TRBJ2-2, is EAGVAQSPRYKIIEKRQSVAFWCNPISGHATLYWYQQILGQGPKLLIQFQNNGVVDDSQLPKDRFSAERLKGVDSTLKIQPAKLEDSAVYLCASSPATRTGELFFGEGSRLTVL.